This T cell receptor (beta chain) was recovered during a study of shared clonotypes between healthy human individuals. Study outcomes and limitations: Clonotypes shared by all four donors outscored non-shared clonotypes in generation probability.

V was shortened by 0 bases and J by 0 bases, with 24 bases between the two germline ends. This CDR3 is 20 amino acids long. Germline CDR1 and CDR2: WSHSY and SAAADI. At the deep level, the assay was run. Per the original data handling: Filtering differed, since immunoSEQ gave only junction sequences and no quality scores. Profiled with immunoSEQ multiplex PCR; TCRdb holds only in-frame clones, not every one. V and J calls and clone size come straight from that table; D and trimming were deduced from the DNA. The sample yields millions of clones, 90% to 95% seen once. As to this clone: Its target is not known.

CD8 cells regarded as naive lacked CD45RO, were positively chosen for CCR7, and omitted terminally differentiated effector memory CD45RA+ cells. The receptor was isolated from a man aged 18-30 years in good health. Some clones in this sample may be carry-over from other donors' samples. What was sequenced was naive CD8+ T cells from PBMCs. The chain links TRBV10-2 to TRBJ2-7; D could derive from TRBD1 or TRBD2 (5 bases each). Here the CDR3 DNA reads TGCGCCAGCAGTGAGTCGACTTTGACTCCCCGGGACGGATACTCCTACGAGCAGTACTTC. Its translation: CASSESTLTPRDGYSYEQYF.